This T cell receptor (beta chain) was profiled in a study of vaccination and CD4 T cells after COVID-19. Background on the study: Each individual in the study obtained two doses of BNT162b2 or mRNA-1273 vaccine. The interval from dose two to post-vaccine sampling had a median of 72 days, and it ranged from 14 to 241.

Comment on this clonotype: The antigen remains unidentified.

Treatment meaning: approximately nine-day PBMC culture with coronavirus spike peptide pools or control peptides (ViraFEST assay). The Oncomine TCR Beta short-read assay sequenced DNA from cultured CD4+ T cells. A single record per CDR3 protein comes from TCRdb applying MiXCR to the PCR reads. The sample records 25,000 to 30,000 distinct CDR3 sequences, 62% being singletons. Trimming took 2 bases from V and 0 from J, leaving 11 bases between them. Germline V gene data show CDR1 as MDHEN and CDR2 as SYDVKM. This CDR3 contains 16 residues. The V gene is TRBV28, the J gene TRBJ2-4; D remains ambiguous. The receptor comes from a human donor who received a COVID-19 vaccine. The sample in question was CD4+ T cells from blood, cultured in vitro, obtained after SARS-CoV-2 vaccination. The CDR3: CASSLRAPTAKNIQYF. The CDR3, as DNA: TGTGCCAGCAGTTTAAGGGCACCGACAGCCAAAAACATTCAGTACTTC.